This T cell receptor beta chain is drawn from a study of cytomegalovirus exposure and HLA in healthy donors. The PCR ran on 60 Vbeta and 13 Jbeta primers. Profiled with immunoSEQ multiplex PCR; TCRdb holds only in-frame clones, not every one. This table holds 120,000 or so clones, approximately 72% found once. General study results and limits: CMV serostatus was the only recorded immune exposure for donors. Follow-up analysis seemed to connect common viral pathogens with several of the most significant clusters identified.

Remarks on this clone: Antigen: not known.

J was trimmed by 5 bases and V by 5 bases; bases with no gene match: 9. Germline loops: CDR1 SQVTM, CDR2 ANQGSEA. CDR3 size: 14 residues. The V and J genes are TRBV29-1 and TRBJ2-1; 7 bases are shared with TRBD2. Sequencing was done on a sample of PBMCs. The receptor comes from a man younger than 35 in good health and CMV-seronegative. This chain's CDR3 is CSVYGASGHNEQFF. The DNA for the CDR3 is TGCAGCGTTTACGGGGCTAGCGGTCACAATGAGCAGTTCTTC.